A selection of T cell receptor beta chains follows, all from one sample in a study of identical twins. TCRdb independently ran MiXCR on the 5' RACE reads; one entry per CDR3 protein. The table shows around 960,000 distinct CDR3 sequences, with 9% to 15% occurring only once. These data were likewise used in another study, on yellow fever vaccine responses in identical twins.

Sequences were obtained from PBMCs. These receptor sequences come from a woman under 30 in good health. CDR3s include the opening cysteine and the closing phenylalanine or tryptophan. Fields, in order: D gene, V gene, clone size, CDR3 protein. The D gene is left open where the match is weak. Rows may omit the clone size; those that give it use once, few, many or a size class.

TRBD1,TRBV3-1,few,CASSPRDREGRELFF
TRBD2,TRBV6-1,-,CASSKGAGGGKDEQFF
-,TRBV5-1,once,CASSSGSSLSNEQFF
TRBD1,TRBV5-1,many,CASSPDRVNTEAFF
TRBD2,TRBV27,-,CASSFAARAGSTDTQYF
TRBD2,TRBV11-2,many,CASSFLAGADTQYF
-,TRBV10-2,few,CASSGAPRNEQFF
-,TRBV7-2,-,CASSLQSGLNTEAFF
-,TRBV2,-,CASPEAALTDTQYF
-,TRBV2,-,CASSVRAVSSYEQYF
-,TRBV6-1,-,CASSRTGLEAGETQYF
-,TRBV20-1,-,CSARDDDNEQFF
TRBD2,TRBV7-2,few,CASSTSLAGGTDTQYF
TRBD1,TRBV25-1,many,CASSGTGGMNTEAFF
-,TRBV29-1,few,CSVAVRETQYF
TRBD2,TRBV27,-,CASSPPTSGGYNTGELFF
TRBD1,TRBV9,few,CASTVGVGNRGQETQYF
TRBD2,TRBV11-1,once,CASSTGGTRTYEQYF
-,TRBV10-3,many,CAISESGLFGYTF
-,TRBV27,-,CASSRLGGGDSIEQYF
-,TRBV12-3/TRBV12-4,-,CASSLNKGDSPLHF